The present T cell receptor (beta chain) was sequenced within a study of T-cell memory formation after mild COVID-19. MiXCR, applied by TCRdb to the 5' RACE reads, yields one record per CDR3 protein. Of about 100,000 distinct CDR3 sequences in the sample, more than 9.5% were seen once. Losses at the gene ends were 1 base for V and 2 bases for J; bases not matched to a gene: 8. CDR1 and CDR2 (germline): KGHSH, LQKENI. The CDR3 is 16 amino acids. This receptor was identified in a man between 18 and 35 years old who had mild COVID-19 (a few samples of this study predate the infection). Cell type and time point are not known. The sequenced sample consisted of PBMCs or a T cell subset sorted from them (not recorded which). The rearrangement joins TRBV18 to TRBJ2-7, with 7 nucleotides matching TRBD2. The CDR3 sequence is CASSPQEASGTYEQYF. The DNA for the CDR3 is TGTGCCAGCTCACCACAGGAAGCTAGCGGCACCTACGAGCAGTACTTC.